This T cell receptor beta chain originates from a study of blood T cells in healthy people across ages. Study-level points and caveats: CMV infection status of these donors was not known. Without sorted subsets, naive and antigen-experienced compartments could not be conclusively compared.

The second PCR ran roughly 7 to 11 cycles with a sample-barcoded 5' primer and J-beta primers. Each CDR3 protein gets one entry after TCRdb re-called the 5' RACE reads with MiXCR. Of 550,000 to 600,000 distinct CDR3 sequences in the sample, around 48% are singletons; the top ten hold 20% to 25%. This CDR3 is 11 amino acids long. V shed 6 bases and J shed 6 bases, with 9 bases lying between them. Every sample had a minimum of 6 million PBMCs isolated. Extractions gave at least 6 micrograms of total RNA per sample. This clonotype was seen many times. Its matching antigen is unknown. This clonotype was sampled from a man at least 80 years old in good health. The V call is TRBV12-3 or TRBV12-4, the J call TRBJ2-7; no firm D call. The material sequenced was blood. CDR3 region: CASRLGSEQYF. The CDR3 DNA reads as TGTGCCAGCAGACTCGGTAGCGAGCAGTACTTC.